This entry describes one TCR beta chain. Its antigen is unidentified. The data were taken from a study of post-analysis software for immune sequencing data. The study's findings and limits: Normalized Chao1 diversity in multiple sclerosis patients fell significantly below that of controls. Analysis by F measure revealed that same-batch samples clustered strongly together.

Unique molecular identifiers were present in the TCR beta cDNA libraries. Input amounts of roughly 0.9 to 10 million T cells were used. These gave around 500,000 cDNA molecules, so each molecule approximated one T cell. One entry per CDR3 protein results from TCRdb running MiXCR on the PCR reads. This sample has hundreds of thousands of distinct CDR3 sequences; approximately 60% occur once, and the top ten carry approximately 11%. Sample: blood. This receptor was taken from a girl between 2 and 10 years old with multiple sclerosis.

In DNA, the CDR3 is TGCGCCAGCAGCTACCCAAGACAGGGAATAGAGACTGAAGCTTTCTTT. It translates to CASSYPRQGIETEAFF. The chain couples TRBV5-1 to TRBJ1-1; 7 positions match TRBD1. V was pared by 3 bases and J by 5 bases, with 13 bases of the junction left unmatched. Germline lookup yields CDR1 SGHRS and CDR2 YFSETQ. This CDR3 region has 16 residues.